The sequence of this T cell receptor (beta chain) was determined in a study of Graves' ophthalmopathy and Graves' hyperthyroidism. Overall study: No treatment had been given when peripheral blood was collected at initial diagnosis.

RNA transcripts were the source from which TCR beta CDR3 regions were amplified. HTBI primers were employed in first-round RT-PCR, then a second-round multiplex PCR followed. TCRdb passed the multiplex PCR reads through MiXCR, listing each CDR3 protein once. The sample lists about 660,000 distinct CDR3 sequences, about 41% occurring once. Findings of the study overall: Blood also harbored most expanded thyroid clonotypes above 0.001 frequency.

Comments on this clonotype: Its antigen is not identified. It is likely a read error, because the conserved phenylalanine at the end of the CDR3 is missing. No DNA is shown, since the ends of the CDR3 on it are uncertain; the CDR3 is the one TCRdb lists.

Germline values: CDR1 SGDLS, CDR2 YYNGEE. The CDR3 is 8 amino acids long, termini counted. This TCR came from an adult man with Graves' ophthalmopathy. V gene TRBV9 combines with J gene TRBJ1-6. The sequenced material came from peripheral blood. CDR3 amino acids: CASSAGSL.